These T cell receptor beta chains were read from a single sample in a study of early T cells in non-severe SARS-CoV-2 infection. One entry per CDR3 protein, called by TCRdb with MiXCR from the 5' RACE reads. The repertoire consists of under 70,000 distinct CDR3 sequences, with 10% to 15% occurring once and the leading ten covering approximately 4.8%. The sample taken for sequencing was whole blood. The receptor set was obtained from an adult who was a healthcare worker with PCR-confirmed SARS-CoV-2 infection or an uninfected control (not recorded which). Both conserved end residues are part of each CDR3. A D gene is named only where the DNA matches it firmly. Clone size is not always given. Where it is, it says once, few, many or a class for expanded clones.

D gene	V gene	J gene	clone size	CDR3 DNA	CDR3 protein
TRBD2	TRBV18	TRBJ2-5	many	TGTGCCAGCTCACGCGGGAGCGGAGAGACCCAGTACTTC	CASSRGSGETQYF
.	TRBV2	TRBJ2-3	.	TGTGCCAGCAGTGAAGCGCTAGATACGCAGTATTTT	CASSEALDTQYF
.	TRBV7-2	TRBJ2-5	.	TGTGCCAGCAGCTTCTCGGAGCAGACCCAGTACTTC	CASSFSEQTQYF
.	TRBV7-2	TRBJ2-3	few	TGTGCCAGCAGCTTAGGCGGGGCAAACTCAGATACGCAGTATTTT	CASSLGGANSDTQYF
TRBD1	TRBV28	TRBJ2-5	many	TGTGCCACCCGGACAGGGCTCACGGAGACCCAGTACTTC	CATRTGLTETQYF
TRBD2	TRBV20-1	TRBJ2-3	few	TGCAGTGCTAGAGCCCCGCTAGCGGGGGCCACAGATACGCAGTATTTT	CSARAPLAGATDTQYF
TRBD1	TRBV6-1	TRBJ2-1	many	TGTGCCAGCAGTTCCTTCGCGGGACAGGGCTACAATGAGCAGTTCTTC	CASSSFAGQGYNEQFF
.	TRBV7-9	TRBJ2-3	many	TGTGCCAGCAGCTTAGCGCGCACAGATACGCAGTATTTT	CASSLARTDTQYF
.	TRBV7-8	TRBJ1-6	.	TGTGCCAGCAGCCGAGCAGGGATGGGCAATTCACCCCTCCACTTT	CASSRAGMGNSPLHF
.	TRBV6-5	TRBJ1-1	few	TGTGCCAGCAGTTACACAGGGCCGAACACTGAAGCTTTCTTT	CASSYTGPNTEAFF
TRBD1	TRBV29-1	TRBJ2-2	many	TGCAGCGTTGAAGGCACAACAGGGGTGGGCACCGGGGAGCTGTTTTTT	CSVEGTTGVGTGELFF
TRBD2	TRBV7-6	TRBJ2-3	many	TGTGCCAGCAGCCCCAGACTAGCGGATAGCACAGATACGCAGTATTTT	CASSPRLADSTDTQYF
TRBD2	TRBV20-1	TRBJ2-7	many	TGCAGTGCTAGCCCTACTAGCGGGACTTTATACGAGCAGTACTTC	CSASPTSGTLYEQYF
.	TRBV12-3/TRBV12-4	TRBJ2-2	.	TGTGCCAGCAGTTCGTCGTCGTCCGGGGGGGAGCTGTTTTTT	CASSSSSSGGELFF
.	TRBV19	TRBJ1-2	many	TGTGCCAGTAGTATCGGGGGGGCTTATGGCTACACCTTC	CASSIGGAYGYTF
.	TRBV18	TRBJ1-2	.	TGTGCCAGCTCACCGGGCCTGGATAACTATGGCTACACCTTC	CASSPGLDNYGYTF
TRBD1	TRBV28	TRBJ1-4	few	TGTGCCAGCAGTACCCTCGGGACAGGAGATGAAAAACTGTTTTTT	CASSTLGTGDEKLFF
.	TRBV7-2	TRBJ1-3	many	TGTGCCAGCAGCCCTCCACCGTCTGGAAACACCATATATTTT	CASSPPPSGNTIYF
.	TRBV12-3/TRBV12-4	TRBJ2-5	.	TGTGCCAGCAGCCCCCCCCGAGGGCACCCCCAAGAGACCCAGTACTTC	CASSPPRGHPQETQYF
TRBD1	TRBV6-5	TRBJ1-3	many	TGTGCCAGCAGACCCCAGGGGGTTTCTGGAAACACCATATATTTT	CASRPQGVSGNTIYF
.	TRBV25-1	TRBJ2-2	few	TGTGCCAGCAGTCAGGAGGGGCGCAACACCGGGGAGCTGTTTTTT	CASSQEGRNTGELFF
TRBD2	TRBV6-2/TRBV6-3	TRBJ2-1	many	TGTGCCACCCAGACTAGCGGGAGAAGGAATGAGCAGTTCTTC	CATQTSGRRNEQFF
.	TRBV19	TRBJ2-5	.	TGTGCCAGTAGTTCCGACAGTCAAGAGACCCAGTACTTC	CASSSDSQETQYF
TRBD1	TRBV19	TRBJ1-2	.	TGTGCCAGTAGTCAACGGGACAGGGACTATGGCTACACCTTC	CASSQRDRDYGYTF
.	TRBV11-2	TRBJ2-3	few	TGTGCCAGCAGCCCAGCCACAGATACGCAGTATTTT	CASSPATDTQYF
TRBD2	TRBV5-1	TRBJ2-1	many	TGCGCCAGCAGCTTGGAAAGCCTAGCGGGAGGGTCCACATCTTTTTACAATGAGCAGTTCTTC	CASSLESLAGGSTSFYNEQFF
.	TRBV20-1	TRBJ2-7	many	TGCAGTGCCAGGACGGGACTCCGGTACGAGCAGTACTTC	CSARTGLRYEQYF
TRBD1	TRBV5-1	TRBJ2-2	.	TGCGCCAGCAGCCCGGGACAGCGCACCGGGGAGCTGTTTTTT	CASSPGQRTGELFF
.	TRBV13	TRBJ1-1	few	TGTGCCAGCAGCACCCGGACGGGGCTGAACACTGAAGCTTTCTTT	CASSTRTGLNTEAFF
TRBD2	TRBV3-1	TRBJ2-4	.	TGTGCCAGCAGCCAGGGACTAGCGGGTTTTAAAAACATTCAGTACTTC	CASSQGLAGFKNIQYF
.	TRBV7-9	TRBJ2-1	.	TGTGCCAGCAGCTTATCGGCAGTACCAGGGAATGAGCAGTTCTTC	CASSLSAVPGNEQFF
TRBD2	TRBV18	TRBJ2-1	.	TGTGCCAGCTCTCCACCGGGACTAGGGGGCTCCTACAATGAGCAGTTCTTC	CASSPPGLGGSYNEQFF
.	TRBV28	TRBJ1-2	.	TGTGCCAGCAGTTGGCCAGGGATCGACTATGGCTACACCTTC	CASSWPGIDYGYTF
.	TRBV20-1	TRBJ2-1	few	TGCAGTGCTAGAGATCAGGGCGGGAAGAGCTCCTACAATGAGCAGTTCTTC	CSARDQGGKSSYNEQFF
.	TRBV2	TRBJ2-3	.	TGTGCCAGCAGTCCCAGGGTAGATACGCAGTATTTT	CASSPRVDTQYF
.	TRBV2	TRBJ2-7	many	TGTGCCAGCAGTGCACTCCTCTACGAGCAGTACTTC	CASSALLYEQYF
.	TRBV29-1	TRBJ2-7	few	TGCAGCGTTGATGCCGGGGGAATGGGGTCCTACGAGCAGTACTTC	CSVDAGGMGSYEQYF
TRBD1	TRBV7-8	TRBJ2-4	few	TGTGCCAGCAGCTTCCGGGACAGGGCCATTCAGTACTTC	CASSFRDRAIQYF
.	TRBV28	TRBJ2-1	few	TGTGCCAGCAGGGCCCCAGAGAGCTCCTACAATGAGCAGTTCTTC	CASRAPESSYNEQFF
.	TRBV11-2	TRBJ2-3	.	TGTGCCAGCAGCTTAGGTCCCCGGAGCACAGATACGCAGTATTTT	CASSLGPRSTDTQYF
.	TRBV11-2	TRBJ2-3	few	TGTGCCAGCAGCCGAAGTAGAATGCATGGCACAGATACGCAGTATTTT	CASSRSRMHGTDTQYF
.	TRBV5-1	TRBJ1-1	few	TGCGCCAGCAGGTCCCTGGGGGGTAACACTGAAGCTTTCTTT	CASRSLGGNTEAFF
.	TRBV20-1	TRBJ2-1	.	TGCAGTGCTAGAGACTTGAGCTCCTACAATGAGCAGTTCTTC	CSARDLSSYNEQFF
TRBD2	TRBV5-4	TRBJ2-2	many	TGTGCCAGCAGCTTCGAGCGGGGGAACACCGGGGAGCTGTTTTTT	CASSFERGNTGELFF
.	TRBV7-2	TRBJ1-1	many	TGTGCCAGCAGCAGACAACGGAGTGAAGCTTTCTTT	CASSRQRSEAFF